The 21 T cell receptor beta chains below come from one sample, sequenced in a study of T cell responses to AZD1222 COVID-19 vaccine. Using immunoSEQ multiplex PCR, the repertoire was profiled, and TCRdb retains in-frame clones only, with some absent. The repertoire includes approximately 100,000 clones, around nine tenths of them detected once, and 3.3% sits in the top ten. Source: peripheral blood, taken on day 0 of AZD1222 vaccination. These receptors were taken from an adult in good health.

CDR3 in DNA: TGTGCCAGCAGCCCGGCAGGTCAGCCCCAGCATTTT. Its protein product is CASSPAGQPQHF. The chain has TRBV7-2 and TRBJ1-5; D uncertain. The CDR3 runs to 12 residues. Germline V gene lookup returns CDR1 SGHTA and CDR2 FQGNSA. The V gene lost 5 bases and the J gene lost 6 bases, with 8 bases spanning the gap.

The chain couples TRBV2 to TRBJ2-1, with TRBD1 matching over 7 bases. V trimming: 5 bases; J trimming: 10 bases; junction bases outside the gene matches: 17. The germline V gene has CDR1 SNHLY and CDR2 FYNNEI. The CDR3 covers 16 residues. This chain's CDR3 is CASSPRRNLQGYEQFF. The CDR3 coding sequence is TGTGCCAGCAGTCCCAGACGTAACTTACAGGGGTACGAGCAGTTCTTC.

This clone was seen a handful of times. The gene calls are TRBV7-9 and TRBJ1-3; tentatively, D is TRBD1 (5 bases). Germline values: CDR1 SEHNR, CDR2 FQNEAQ (reference sequence). Trimming shortened V by 4 bases and J by 0 bases, and 10 bases separated the two germline ends. CDR3 length: 15 residues. The CDR3 DNA reads as TGTGCCAGCAGCTCGGGACGGATCTCTGGAAACACCATATATTTT. This gives the protein CASSSGRISGNTIYF. Full variable domain (outside the CDR3, taken from reference TRBV7-9 and TRBJ1-3): DTGVSQNPRHKITKRGQNVTFRCDPISEHNRLYWYRQTLGQGPEFLTYFQNEAQLEKSRLLSDRFSAERPKGSFSTLEIQRTEQGDSAMYLCASSSGRISGNTIYFGEGSWLTVV.

The chain employs TRBV6-2 or TRBV6-3 and TRBJ1-6; D is unclear. Germline values: CDR1 MNHEY, CDR2 SVGEGT. This CDR3 has 15 residues. V shed 6 bases and J shed 1 base, with 10 bases lying between them. The CDR3 DNA is TGTGCCAGCAGCTTAGGTGGATCCTATAATTCACCCCTCCACTTT. Translation gives CASSLGGSYNSPLHF.

CDR3 nucleotides: TGCGCCAGCAGCTTGGGGGACCTGCCGGGGTTAGGCTACACCTTC. Amino acid sequence: CASSLGDLPGLGYTF. The chain recombines TRBV5-1 with TRBJ1-2; possibly TRBD1 for D (5 bases). The V and J ends lost 0 bases and 8 bases respectively, with 17 bases between them. CDR3 length: 15 amino acids. In germline, CDR1 is SGHRS, CDR2 YFSETQ.

The V and J genes are TRBV7-8 and TRBJ2-7; perhaps TRBD1 as D (6 bases). The CDR3 contains 13 residues. V lost 5 bases, J lost 3 bases, and 11 bases lay in between. Per germline, CDR1 SGHVS and CDR2 FQNEAQ. This chain's CDR3 is CASSPGTSYEQYF. In DNA form, the CDR3 reads TGTGCCAGCAGCCCAGGGACAAGCTACGAGCAGTACTTC.

The DNA of the CDR3 is TGTGCCAGCAGTTTTGGGGCGCAGGCTAGCAATCAGCCCCAGCATTTT. Translation gives CASSFGAQASNQPQHF. The V gene is TRBV28, the J gene TRBJ1-5; D might be TRBD1 (5 bases). From germline, CDR1 is MDHEN and CDR2 SYDVKM. With 3 bases removed from V and 0 bases from J, the gap between germline ends came to 12 bases. The CDR3 has 16 residues.

The chain employs TRBV12-3 or TRBV12-4 and TRBJ2-2, with D possibly being TRBD1 (5 bases). This CDR3 is 13 amino acids long. Trimming left V 5 bases short and J 9 bases short, with 13 bases between. The chain's CDR3 is CASSGSGNRELFF. The CDR3 region has the DNA TGTGCCAGCAGTGGTTCAGGGAACCGGGAGCTGTTTTTT.

The chain carries TRBV19 and TRBJ1-4; a possible D gene is TRBD1 (6 bases). The CDR3 contains 13 residues. V lost 9 bases and J lost 8, with 16 bases in between. The germline V gene has CDR1 LNHDA and CDR2 SQIVND (reference sequence). The CDR3 DNA reads TGTGCCAGCGGGGGACAAGCCACCGAAAAACTGTTTTTT. It specifies CASGGQATEKLFF. Variable domain in full (rest from reference TRBV19 and TRBJ1-4): DGGITQSPKYLFRKEGQNVTLSCEQNLNHDAMYWYRQDPGQGLRLIYYSQIVNDFQKGDIAEGYSVSREKKESFPLTVTSAQKNPTAFYLCASGGQATEKLFFGSGTQLSVL.

The chain has TRBV3-1 (or the pseudogene TRBV3-2) and TRBJ1-5; no firm D call. Germline V gives CDR1 LGHDT, CDR2 YNNKEL (reference sequence). The germline V and J ends were trimmed by 0 bases and 0 bases, with 6 bases remaining between them. The CDR3 runs to 15 residues. The CDR3 sequence: CASSQDAYSNQPQHF. The CDR3 nucleotides read TGTGCCAGCAGCCAAGACGCGTATAGCAATCAGCCCCAGCATTTT.

V gene TRBV7-6 combines with J gene TRBJ1-1; tentatively, D is TRBD1 (6 bases). V shed 1 base and J shed 3 bases, with 9 bases lying between them. The CDR3 totals 14 residues. CDR1 and CDR2 from the germline V gene are SGHVS and FNYEAQ. In DNA, the CDR3 is TGTGCCAGCAGCTTAGATCAGGGGTACACTGAAGCTTTCTTT. It specifies CASSLDQGYTEAFF. The complete variable domain, with remaining parts taken from reference TRBV7-6 and TRBJ1-1, reads GAGVSQSPRYKVTKRGQDVALRCDPISGHVSLYWYRQALGQGPEFLTYFNYEAQQDKSGLPNDRFSAERPEGSISTLTIQRTEQRDSAMYRCASSLDQGYTEAFFGQGTRLTVV.

This chain joins TRBV19 and TRBJ2-2; no clear D. CDR1 is LNHDA, CDR2 SQIVND, per germline (reference sequence). The CDR3 is 11 amino acids. Trimming took off 6 bases at V and 4 bases at J, with 3 bases between the two ends. CDR3 loop: CASSRTGELFF. The DNA for the CDR3 is TGTGCCAGTAGCCGCACCGGGGAGCTGTTTTTT. Full variable domain (missing parts from reference TRBV19 and TRBJ2-2): DGGITQSPKYLFRKEGQNVTLSCEQNLNHDAMYWYRQDPGQGLRLIYYSQIVNDFQKGDIAEGYSVSREKKESFPLTVTSAQKNPTAFYLCASSRTGELFFGEGSRLTVL.

This chain links TRBV11-2 with TRBJ2-1, with D perhaps assigned TRBD1 or TRBD2 (6 bases each). Looked up from germline, CDR1 is SGHAT and CDR2 is FQNNGV. This CDR3 is built from 16 residues. Trimming took off 5 bases at V and 5 bases at J, with 19 bases between the two ends. The DNA of the CDR3 is TGTGCCAGCAGCCCCAATAGGGGGGCAGGCAACAATGAGCAGTTCTTC. Its protein product is CASSPNRGAGNNEQFF.

Here the CDR3 reads CASSLTGRFTEAFF. CDR3 DNA sequence: TGTGCCAGCAGCTTAACAGGGAGGTTCACTGAAGCTTTCTTT. The chain joins TRBV7-9 to TRBJ1-1, with D possibly being TRBD1 (6 bases). There are 14 residues in the CDR3. Trimming left V 2 bases short and J 4 bases short, with 11 bases between. CDR1 is SEHNR and CDR2 is FQNEAQ in the germline V gene (reference sequence).

This chain uses TRBV28 with TRBJ1-2, with TRBD1 identical over 7 bases. V was pared by 7 bases and J by 4 bases, with 6 bases of the junction left unmatched. The germline gives CDR1 MDHEN, CDR2 SYDVKM. The CDR3 covers 13 residues. Here the CDR3 DNA reads TGTGCCAGCACTATACAGGGGCGCTATGGCTACACCTTC. It specifies CASTIQGRYGYTF.

This clone has just a few counts. CDR3 sequence reads: CASSEAARAEAFF. The CDR3 DNA reads TGTGCCAGCAGTGAAGCGGCCCGAGCTGAAGCTTTCTTT. The chain recombines TRBV2 with TRBJ1-1; D gene uncertain. The CDR3 extends over 13 amino acids. Looked up from germline, CDR1 is SNHLY and CDR2 is FYNNEI. Trimming stripped 0 bases from V and 6 bases from J, with 8 bases between.

The V call is TRBV9, the J call TRBJ2-7; D unresolved. The CDR3 loop spans 14 amino acids. Per the germline V gene, CDR1 is SGDLS and CDR2 is YYNGEE. Trimming cost V 0 bases and J 8 bases, with 15 bases left between them. DNA for the CDR3: TGTGCCAGCAGCGTAGACTCAGGTGACGCTAAGCAGTACTTC. Translating it yields CASSVDSGDAKQYF.

The chain employs TRBV11-3 and TRBJ2-7; no firm D call. With 4 bases removed from V and 2 bases from J, the gap between germline ends came to 12 bases. This CDR3 spans 14 amino acids. Germline V gives CDR1 SGHNT, CDR2 YENEEA. CDR3 amino acids: CASSSGPNTYEQYF. CDR3 nucleotides: TGTGCCAGCAGCTCAGGACCCAACACCTACGAGCAGTACTTC.

This chain connects TRBV19 to TRBJ2-2; 8 bases are a match to TRBD2. With 5 bases clipped from V and 4 bases from J, the junction kept 3 bases outside the gene matches. In germline, CDR1 is LNHDA, CDR2 SQIVND (reference sequence). CDR3 length: 14 amino acids. CDR3 protein: CASSRGGVTGELFF. The CDR3 DNA reads as TGTGCCAGTAGTCGGGGGGGTGTCACCGGGGAGCTGTTTTTT.

The chain carries TRBV18 and TRBJ2-7; maybe TRBD1 (5 bases). V shed 1 base and J shed 2 bases, with 9 bases lying between them. CDR1 and CDR2 from the germline V gene are KGHSH and LQKENI. The CDR3 is 14 amino acids. The CDR3 sequence: CASSPRSDTYEQYF. The CDR3 DNA is TGTGCCAGCTCACCACGCTCGGACACCTACGAGCAGTACTTC.

CDR3 in DNA: TGTGCCAGCAGTCCTCTAATCCCCGCTGAAGCTTTCTTT. Its protein product is CASSPLIPAEAFF. The chain uses TRBV12-3 or TRBV12-4 and TRBJ1-1; D gene ambiguous. V was shortened by 5 bases and J by 6 bases, with 13 bases between the two germline ends. CDR3 length: 13 residues.